What follows are 31 T cell receptor beta chains derived from one specimen sequenced in a study of metastatic and nonmetastatic thyroid tumors. TCRdb re-clonotyped the PCR reads through MiXCR. The profile shows about 62,000 clones, 4% to 4.5% of them singletons. Thyroid surgery had not been preceded by any treatment in any patient. The material sequenced was blood. The receptors were gathered from a female donor with papillary thyroid cancer or a benign thyroid nodule (not recorded which). Some clones in this sample may be carry-over from other donors' samples.

This clone appeared a few times. V and J are TRBV6-1 and TRBJ2-6; D is undetermined. Trimming stripped 6 bases from V and 2 bases from J, with 14 bases between. The V gene's germline CDR1 is MNHNS and CDR2 SASEGT. This CDR3 spans 16 amino acids. The CDR3 nucleotides read TGTGCCAGCAGGGATCCAGTGATCCCTGGGGCCAACGTCCTGACTTTC. It encodes CASRDPVIPGANVLTF.

This clone was counted at least ten times. The chain uses TRBV30 and TRBJ2-3; 14 bases agree with TRBD2. J gave up 4 bases and V 4 bases, and 10 bases lay outside the gene matches. The germline gives CDR1 GTSNPN, CDR2 SVGIG (reference sequence). The CDR3 is 17 amino acids. The CDR3 spells CAWTTGLAGVRADTQYF. The CDR3 bases are TGTGCCTGGACGACGGGACTAGCGGGAGTCAGGGCAGATACGCAGTATTTT.

The chain employs TRBV28 and TRBJ2-1; D not resolved. The CDR3 extends over 15 amino acids. V gave up 2 bases and J gave up 4 bases, with 12 bases separating them. Germline CDR1 reads MDHEN; CDR2 reads SYDVKM. CDR3 in amino acids: CASSLNLLPYNEQFF. As DNA, the CDR3 is TGTGCCAGCAGTTTAAATCTGCTGCCATACAATGAGCAGTTCTTC.

The sample holds many counts of this clone. The rearrangement links TRBV7-6 to TRBJ2-2, with D uncertain. The germline V and J ends were trimmed by 5 bases and 6 bases, with 13 bases remaining between them. Germline V gene sequence: CDR1 SGHVS, CDR2 FNYEAQ. The CDR3 runs 14 residues. The CDR3 DNA sequence: TGTGCCAGCAGCCCCAGAGTGGGTGCCGGGGAGCTGTTTTTT. Translated: CASSPRVGAGELFF.

This clone has ten or more counts. This chain joins TRBV7-9 and TRBJ2-1; D not resolved. The germline V gene encodes CDR1 SEHNR and CDR2 FQNEAQ (reference sequence). The V end lost 2 bases, the J end lost 7 bases, and 6 bases lay between the germline ends. The CDR3 runs to 12 residues. DNA of the CDR3: TGTGCCAGCAGCTTAAACGGAAATGAGCAGTTCTTC. Protein sequence: CASSLNGNEQFF.

This clone came up many times. The chain couples TRBV20-1 to TRBJ2-7; tentative D call: TRBD2 (6 bases). The CDR3 loop spans 15 amino acids. V was cut by 0 bases and J by 4 bases, with 16 bases left in between. The germline CDR1 and CDR2 sequences are DFQATT and SNEGSKA (reference sequence). The CDR3 region is CSARDLTGVGYEQYF. The CDR3 nucleotides read TGCAGTGCTAGAGATCTAACGGGAGTTGGGTACGAGCAGTACTTC.

This clone was observed at least ten times. This sequence joins TRBV24-1 and TRBJ2-2, with D perhaps matching TRBD2 (5 bases). CDR3 length: 16 amino acids. Trimming removed 0 bases at V and 6 bases at J, with 13 bases between. The germline gives CDR1 KGHDR, CDR2 SFDVKD. CDR3 coding DNA: TGTGCCACCAGTGATTTGCCAGAGGGTAGGGCCGGGGAGCTGTTTTTT. Translated: CATSDLPEGRAGELFF.

This clone has only a few counts. The gene calls are TRBV6-1 and TRBJ2-1; TRBD1 matches at 11 bases. CDR1 and CDR2 from the germline V gene are MNHNS and SASEGT. This CDR3 spans 16 amino acids. Trimming took 3 bases from V and 10 from J; bases not matched to a gene: 11. Written as DNA, the CDR3 is TGTGCCAGCAGTGAGCTGACGTACGGGACAGGGGGAGAGCAGTTCTTC. As protein: CASSELTYGTGGEQFF.

The table lists this clone with many counts. This chain links TRBV7-6 with TRBJ2-5; TRBD1 aligns across 8 bases. The CDR3 loop spans 13 amino acids. V was clipped by 5 bases and J by 5 bases; unmatched bases: 4. Germline V gene sequence: CDR1 SGHVS, CDR2 FNYEAQ. The CDR3 reads CASSLGQVETQYF. In DNA form, the CDR3 reads TGTGCCAGCAGCCTGGGACAGGTTGAGACCCAGTACTTC.

This clone occurred many times. This chain uses TRBV14 with TRBJ2-1; 8 positions match TRBD2. The CDR3 loop spans 14 amino acids. Per the germline V gene, CDR1 is SGHDN and CDR2 is FVKESK. Germline trimming cut 3 bases from V and 10 bases from J; bases unmatched to any gene: 8. Here the CDR3 DNA reads TGTGCCAGCAGCCAGAACGGGAGGGGTGGGGAGCAGTTCTTC. Translated: CASSQNGRGGEQFF.

This clone was detected only a few times. The chain links TRBV6-2 or TRBV6-3 to TRBJ1-2; maybe TRBD1 (6 bases). The germline CDR1 and CDR2 sequences are MNHEY and SVGEGT. The V end lost 9 bases, the J end lost 3 bases, and 11 bases lay between the germline ends. The CDR3 covers 12 residues. The CDR3: CASSEGDYGYTF. CDR3 DNA: TGTGCCAGTTCAGAGGGGGACTATGGCTACACCTTC.

Ten or more counts support this clone. V and J are TRBV28 and TRBJ2-3, with no clear D. The CDR3 has 16 amino acids. V was pared by 7 bases and J by 0 bases, with 17 bases between. Germline V gives CDR1 MDHEN, CDR2 SYDVKM. The CDR3 sequence is CASTPSPLSSTDTQYF. CDR3 nucleotide sequence: TGTGCCAGCACCCCAAGTCCACTTTCTAGCACAGATACGCAGTATTTT.

On this clone itself: Mismatch with germline at one junction end may stem from a read error. This chain links TRBV6-4 with TRBJ1-2, with D uncertain. The CDR3 runs to 14 residues. In germline, CDR1 is MRHNA, CDR2 SNTAGT. This CDR3 is CASSVWTPNYGYTF. The CDR3 coding sequence is TGTGCCAGTAGTGTGTGGACTCCTAACTATGGCTACACCTTC.

The sample holds many counts of this clone. One end of the junction varies from germline; a read error may be responsible. V usage is TRBV11-3 and J usage is TRBJ2-2, with 12 bases fitting TRBD1. The V gene's germline CDR1 is SGHNT and CDR2 YENEEA. This CDR3 contains 23 residues. CDR3: CASSLTFPSRDRGRGSLTGEPFF. The CDR3 coding sequence is TGTGCCAGCAGCTTAACCTTCCCCTCCCGGGACAGGGGGCGGGGATCATTGACCGGGGAGCCGTTTTTT.

This clone was counted between two and nine times. The gene calls are TRBV6-5 and TRBJ1-1; D remains unclear. With 0 bases removed from V and 8 bases from J, the gap between germline ends came to 10 bases. The germline V gene encodes CDR1 MNHEY and CDR2 SVGAGI. This CDR3 comprises 13 residues. The CDR3 nucleotides read TGTGCCAGCAGTTACTCCAAGGCGCAAGAAGCTTTCTTT. Encoded protein: CASSYSKAQEAFF.

The gene calls are TRBV6-1 and TRBJ2-3; TRBD1 is a possible D gene (7 bases). The CDR3 sequence is 15 residues long. Germline V CDR1 and CDR2: MNHNS, SASEGT. The V and J ends lost 6 bases and 9 bases respectively, with 22 bases between them. CDR3: CASSPHQGVAETQYF. The CDR3, as DNA: TGTGCCAGCAGCCCTCACCAGGGGGTAGCGGAGACGCAGTATTTT.

The CDR3 loop is CASSLGTGDSPLHF. The CDR3, as DNA: TGTGCCAGCAGCTTAGGGACGGGGGATTCACCCCTCCACTTT. The chain employs TRBV11-2 and TRBJ1-6; perhaps TRBD1 as D (5 bases). Germline V gene data show CDR1 as SGHAT and CDR2 as FQNNGV. The V gene lost 1 base and the J gene lost 8 bases, with 9 bases spanning the gap. The CDR3 loop spans 14 amino acids. The variable domain in full, with the rest retrieved from reference TRBV11-2 and TRBJ1-6, is EAGVAQSPRYKIIEKRQSVAFWCNPISGHATLYWYQQILGQGPKLLIQFQNNGVVDDSQLPKDRFSAERLKGVDSTLKIQPAKLEDSAVYLCASSLGTGDSPLHFGNGTRLTVT.

V is TRBV7-9 and J is TRBJ2-1; 11 bases line up with TRBD1. The V segment lost 5 bases and the J segment 8 bases; nucleotides outside the gene matches: 11. This CDR3 has 16 amino acids. Germline lookup yields CDR1 SEHNR and CDR2 FQNEAQ (reference sequence). The CDR3 sequence is CASSLQPGQGVHEQFF. Here the CDR3 DNA reads TGTGCCAGCAGCCTCCAACCGGGACAGGGGGTGCATGAGCAGTTCTTC.

V gene TRBV11-3 combines with J gene TRBJ2-1; 16 bases line up with TRBD2. CDR1 SGHNT and CDR2 YENEEA come from the germline V gene. The V gene end was trimmed by 3 bases and the J gene end by 6 bases; junction bases not matched to a gene: 17. The CDR3 length is 21 residues. This chain's CDR3 is CASSFSAGTSGRVRLFNEQFF. In DNA form, the CDR3 reads TGTGCCAGCAGCTTCTCCGCCGGGACTAGCGGGAGGGTACGTTTGTTCAATGAGCAGTTCTTC.

This clone was observed a handful of times. Compared with germline, one end of the junction differs, possibly owing to a read error. The chain joins TRBV6-5 to TRBJ2-1, with no clear D. CDR1 and CDR2 (germline): MNHEY, SVGAGI. The CDR3 length is 13 residues. CDR3 region: CASSCRLYNEQFF. The CDR3 DNA sequence: TGTGCCAGCAGTTGTAGACTGTACAATGAACAGTTCTTC.

This clone showed up many times. The V and J genes are TRBV7-9 and TRBJ1-2, with D perhaps TRBD1 (5 bases). This CDR3 region has 14 residues. V lost 1 base and J 5 bases, leaving 11 bases between the germline ends. Germline CDR1 reads SEHNR; CDR2 reads FQNEAQ (reference sequence). CDR3 amino acids: CASSLDGGSYGYTF. CDR3 DNA: TGTGCCAGCAGCTTAGATGGGGGGTCGTATGGCTACACCTTC.

This clone was seen many times. The rearrangement links TRBV4-1 to TRBJ2-5; TRBD2 might be the D (5 bases). Trimming took off 0 bases at V and 7 bases at J, with 12 bases between the two ends. Germline values: CDR1 MGHRA, CDR2 YSYEKL. The CDR3 loop spans 14 amino acids. CDR3 in DNA: TGCGCCAGCAGCCAAGATGGCAGGAGGCCGACCCAGTACTTC. This gives the protein CASSQDGRRPTQYF.

This clone has a count of ten or more. The J gene is TRBJ1-1, the V gene TRBV30; no clear D gene. V lost 0 bases to trimming and J lost 1 base, with 6 bases between them. Germline V gives CDR1 GTSNPN, CDR2 SVGIG (reference sequence). The CDR3 is 13 residues long. CDR3 region: CAWSVQANTEAFF. CDR3 sequence (DNA): TGTGCCTGGAGTGTACAAGCGAACACTGAAGCTTTCTTT.

The gene calls are TRBV27 and TRBJ2-2; D remains unclear. V was cut by 5 bases and J by 8 bases, with 9 bases left in between. The CDR3 contains 12 residues. CDR1 MNHEY and CDR2 SMNVEV come from the germline V gene (reference sequence). CDR3 sequence reads: CASSLNLGELFF. CDR3 in DNA: TGTGCCAGCAGTCTAAATCTGGGGGAGCTGTTTTTT.

This clone was counted ten times or more. CDR3 in amino acids: CASSRPGRVDEQYF. The CDR3 nucleotides are TGTGCCAGCAGCCGACCGGGCAGGGTAGACGAGCAGTACTTC. The J gene is TRBJ2-7, the V gene TRBV6-1; D perhaps matches TRBD1 (5 bases). The CDR3 is 14 amino acids. The V gene lost 6 bases and the J gene lost 5 bases, with 17 bases spanning the gap. Germline V lookup: CDR1 MNHNS, CDR2 SASEGT.

This clone has only a few counts. This chain links TRBV12-3 or TRBV12-4 with TRBJ2-5; D call uncertain. CDR3 length equals 14 residues. V lost 7 bases and J lost 5, with 17 bases in between. CDR3 sequence: CASISQGIQETQYF. The CDR3 DNA is TGTGCCAGCATTTCGCAAGGAATCCAGGAGACCCAGTACTTC.

A few counts support this clone. V is TRBV7-9 and J is TRBJ1-3; 10 bases match TRBD1. The CDR3 length is 19 residues. Germline V gives CDR1 SEHNR, CDR2 FQNEAQ (reference sequence). Trimming took 3 bases from V and 5 from J; bases not matched to a gene: 16. The CDR3 spells CASSFLAPGQGTVRNTIYF. The CDR3 DNA follows: TGTGCCAGCAGCTTCCTAGCTCCGGGACAGGGGACCGTTAGAAACACCATATATTTT.

This chain joins TRBV5-1 and TRBJ2-4; D might be TRBD1 or TRBD2, each matching 5 bases. CDR3 length equals 14 residues. V was cut by 5 bases and J by 12 bases, with 21 bases left in between. CDR1 SGHRS and CDR2 YFSETQ come from the germline V gene. The CDR3 DNA follows: TGCGCCAGCAGACGACAGAGGGAGAGGGTCACTCAGTACTTC. Its translation is CASRRQRERVTQYF.

To note about this clone: At one end, the junction sequence differs from germline, possibly due to a read error. The chain uses TRBV28 and TRBJ1-2; no definite D call. From germline, CDR1 is MDHEN and CDR2 SYDVKM. This CDR3 spans 14 amino acids. The CDR3 DNA reads TGTGCTAGCAGTTATGCGGGCCCGCGGGTGAGATACACCTTC. Translating it yields CASSYAGPRVRYTF.

This clone has at least ten counts. The chain links TRBV5-5 to TRBJ2-3, with D possibly being TRBD1 or TRBD2 (5 bases each). Germline-derived CDR1 and CDR2 are SGHKS and YYEKEE (reference sequence). V lost 0 bases, J lost 7 bases, and 15 bases lay in between. This CDR3 has 15 amino acids. The CDR3 nucleotides read TGTGCCAGCAGCTTGGATGGGACCACTACGTATACGCAGTATTTT. This encodes CASSLDGTTTYTQYF.

A remark on this clone: Compared with germline, one end of the junction differs, possibly owing to a read error. This chain joins TRBV6-2 or TRBV6-3 and TRBJ1-3; 8 positions match TRBD1. The CDR3 consists of 17 residues. From germline, CDR1 is MNHEY and CDR2 SVGEGT. This CDR3 reads CASIYSTGTGYGNTMYF. The CDR3 bases are TGTGCCAGCATTTACTCGACCGGGACAGGTTATGGAAACACCATGTATTTT.